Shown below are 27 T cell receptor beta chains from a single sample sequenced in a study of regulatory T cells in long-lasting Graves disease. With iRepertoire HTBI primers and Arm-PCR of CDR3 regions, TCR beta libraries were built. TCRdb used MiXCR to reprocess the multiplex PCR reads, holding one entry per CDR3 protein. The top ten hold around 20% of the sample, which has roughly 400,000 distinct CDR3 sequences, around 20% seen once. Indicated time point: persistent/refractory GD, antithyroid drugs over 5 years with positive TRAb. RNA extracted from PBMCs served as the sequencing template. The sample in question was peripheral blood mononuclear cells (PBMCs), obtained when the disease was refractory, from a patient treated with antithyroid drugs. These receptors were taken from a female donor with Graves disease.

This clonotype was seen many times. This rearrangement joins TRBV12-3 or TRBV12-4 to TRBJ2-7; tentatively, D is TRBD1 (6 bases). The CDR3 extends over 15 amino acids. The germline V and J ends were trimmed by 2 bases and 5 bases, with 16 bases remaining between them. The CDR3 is CASSLSPLGADEQYF. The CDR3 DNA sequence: TGTGCCAGCAGTTTATCCCCGTTGGGGGCCGACGAGCAGTACTTC.

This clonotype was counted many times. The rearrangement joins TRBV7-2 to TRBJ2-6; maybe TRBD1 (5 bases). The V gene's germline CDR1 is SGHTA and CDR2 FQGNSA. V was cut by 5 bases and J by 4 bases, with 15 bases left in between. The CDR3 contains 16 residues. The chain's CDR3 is CASSPEGVGGANVLTF. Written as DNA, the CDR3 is TGTGCCAGCAGCCCAGAAGGGGTGGGAGGGGCCAACGTCCTGACTTTC.

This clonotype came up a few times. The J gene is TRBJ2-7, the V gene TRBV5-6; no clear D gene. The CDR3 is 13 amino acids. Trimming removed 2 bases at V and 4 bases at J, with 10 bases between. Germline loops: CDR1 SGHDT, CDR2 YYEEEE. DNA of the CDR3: TGTGCCAGCAGCTTCTTTTTGGGATACGAGCAGTACTTC. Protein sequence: CASSFFLGYEQYF.

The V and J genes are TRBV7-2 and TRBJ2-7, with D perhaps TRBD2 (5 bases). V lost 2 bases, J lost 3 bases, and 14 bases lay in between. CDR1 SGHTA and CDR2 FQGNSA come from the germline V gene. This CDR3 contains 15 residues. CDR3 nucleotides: TGTGCCAGCAGCTTAAGCAGCGGCGTACTCTACGAGCAGTACTTC. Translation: CASSLSSGVLYEQYF.

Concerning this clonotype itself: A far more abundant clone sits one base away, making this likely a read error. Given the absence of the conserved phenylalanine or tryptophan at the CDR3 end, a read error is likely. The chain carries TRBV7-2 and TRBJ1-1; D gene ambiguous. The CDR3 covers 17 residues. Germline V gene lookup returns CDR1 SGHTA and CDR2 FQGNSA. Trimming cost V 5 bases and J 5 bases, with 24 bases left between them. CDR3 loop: CASSRLTVGSLKTEAFS. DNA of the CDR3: TGTGCCAGCAGCCGACTCACGGTGGGCTCTCTCAAGACTGAAGCTTTCTCT.

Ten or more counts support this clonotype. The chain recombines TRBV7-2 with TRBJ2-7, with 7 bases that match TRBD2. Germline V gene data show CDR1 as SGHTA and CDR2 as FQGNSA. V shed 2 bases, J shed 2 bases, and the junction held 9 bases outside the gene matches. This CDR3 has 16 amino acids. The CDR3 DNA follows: TGTGCCAGCAGCTTAATGGTGGGCGGGAGTACCTACGAGCAGTACTTC. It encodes CASSLMVGGSTYEQYF.

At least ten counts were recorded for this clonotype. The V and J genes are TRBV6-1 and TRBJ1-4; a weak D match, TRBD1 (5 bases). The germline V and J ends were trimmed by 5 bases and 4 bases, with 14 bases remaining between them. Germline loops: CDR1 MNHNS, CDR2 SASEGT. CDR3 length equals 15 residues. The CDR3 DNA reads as TGTGCCAGCAGTAAATTGGACACCAGTAATGAAAAACTGTTTTTT. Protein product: CASSKLDTSNEKLFF.

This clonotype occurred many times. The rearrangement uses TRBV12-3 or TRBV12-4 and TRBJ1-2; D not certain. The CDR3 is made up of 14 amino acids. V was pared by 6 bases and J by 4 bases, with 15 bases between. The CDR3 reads CASSNRRATYGYTF. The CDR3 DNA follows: TGTGCCAGCAGCAACCGCCGAGCGACCTATGGCTACACCTTC.

CDR3 in DNA: TGTGCCAGCAGTGTGGGCTATACCACAGATACGCAGTATTTT. Its protein is CASSVGYTTDTQYF. V is TRBV2 and J is TRBJ2-3; unclear D gene. Trimming took off 4 bases at V and 2 bases at J, with 10 bases between the two ends. Germline assignment: CDR1 SNHLY and CDR2 FYNNEI. This CDR3 region has 14 residues.

The CDR3 sequence is CASSLGLSPLHF. CDR3 nucleotide sequence: TGTGCCAGCAGCTTAGGACTTTCACCCCTCCACTTT. The V call is TRBV7-9, the J call TRBJ1-6; D unclear. The CDR3 totals 12 residues. V was clipped by 1 base and J by 9 bases, with 4 bases between them. Germline values: CDR1 SEHNR, CDR2 FQNEAQ (reference sequence).

This chain's CDR3 is CASSWGLESLAKNIQYF. CDR3 coding DNA: TGTGCCAGCAGCTGGGGACTAGAGTCTCTAGCCAAAAACATTCAGTACTTC. This chain connects TRBV5-5 to TRBJ2-4, with 8 bases aligning to TRBD2. The J segment lost 0 bases and the V segment lost 3 bases, leaving 8 bases of the junction unmatched. The V gene's germline CDR1 is SGHKS and CDR2 YYEKEE (reference sequence). This CDR3 spans 17 amino acids.

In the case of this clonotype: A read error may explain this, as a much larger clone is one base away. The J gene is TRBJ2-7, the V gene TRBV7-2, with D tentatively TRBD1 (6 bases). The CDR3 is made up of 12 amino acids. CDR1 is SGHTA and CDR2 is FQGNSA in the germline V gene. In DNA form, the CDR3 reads TGTGTCAGCAGCTTAGTGGGGGCCGAGCAGTACTTC. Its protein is CVSSLVGAEQYF.

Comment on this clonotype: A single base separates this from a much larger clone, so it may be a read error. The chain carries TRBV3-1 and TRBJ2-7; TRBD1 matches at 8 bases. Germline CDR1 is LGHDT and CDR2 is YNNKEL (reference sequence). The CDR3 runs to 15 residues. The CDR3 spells CASSLRDRPAYEQNF. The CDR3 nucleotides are TGTGCCAGCAGCCTACGGGACAGGCCTGCCTACGAGCAGAACTTC.

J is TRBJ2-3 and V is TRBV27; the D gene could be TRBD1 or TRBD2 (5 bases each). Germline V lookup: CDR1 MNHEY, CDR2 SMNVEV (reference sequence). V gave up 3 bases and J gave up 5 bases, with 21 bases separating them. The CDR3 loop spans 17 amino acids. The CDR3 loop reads CASSLPREEGWLDTQYF. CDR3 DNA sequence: TGTGCCAGCAGTTTGCCCCGGGAAGAGGGGTGGCTAGATACGCAGTATTTT.

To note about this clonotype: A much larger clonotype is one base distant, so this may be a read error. The CDR3 bases are TGTGCCAGCTCACCACCGGGACAGTGTGAGGAAGCTTTCTTT. Its protein is CASSPPGQCEEAFF. This chain joins TRBV18 and TRBJ1-1, with 7 nucleotides matching TRBD1. Germline CDR1 is KGHSH and CDR2 is LQKENI. The trim removed 0 bases at V and 8 bases at J, leaving 6 bases unmatched. The CDR3 runs 14 residues.

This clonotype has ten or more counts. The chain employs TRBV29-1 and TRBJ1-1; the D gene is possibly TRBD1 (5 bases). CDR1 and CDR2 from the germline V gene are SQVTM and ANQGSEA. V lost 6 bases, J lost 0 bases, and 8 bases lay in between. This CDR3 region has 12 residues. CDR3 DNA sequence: TGCAGCGTCATAGGGGTGAACACTGAAGCTTTCTTT. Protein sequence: CSVIGVNTEAFF.

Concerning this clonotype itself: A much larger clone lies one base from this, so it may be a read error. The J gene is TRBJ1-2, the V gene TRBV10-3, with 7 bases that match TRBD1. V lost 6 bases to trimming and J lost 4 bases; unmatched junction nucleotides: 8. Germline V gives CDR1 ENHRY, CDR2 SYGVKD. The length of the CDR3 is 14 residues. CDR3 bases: TGTGCCATCAGCGGGACAGCCGGCAGCTATGGCTACACCTTC. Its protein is CAISGTAGSYGYTF.

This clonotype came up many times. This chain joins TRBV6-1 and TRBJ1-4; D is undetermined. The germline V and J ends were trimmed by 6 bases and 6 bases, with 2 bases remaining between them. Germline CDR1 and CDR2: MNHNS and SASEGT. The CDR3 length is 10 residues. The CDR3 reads CASRDEKLFF. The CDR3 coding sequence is TGTGCCAGCAGGGATGAAAAACTGTTTTTT.

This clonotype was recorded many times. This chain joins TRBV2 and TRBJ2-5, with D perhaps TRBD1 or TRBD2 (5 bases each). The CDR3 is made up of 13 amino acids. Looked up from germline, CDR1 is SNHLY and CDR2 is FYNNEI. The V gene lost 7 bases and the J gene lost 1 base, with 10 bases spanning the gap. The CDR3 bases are TGTGCCAGCAAGGCCGGGACCCAAGAGACCCAGTACTTC. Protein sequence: CASKAGTQETQYF.

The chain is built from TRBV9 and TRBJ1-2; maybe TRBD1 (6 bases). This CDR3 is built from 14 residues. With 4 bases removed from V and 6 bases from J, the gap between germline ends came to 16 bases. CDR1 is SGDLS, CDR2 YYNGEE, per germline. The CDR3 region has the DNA TGTGCCAGCAGCCCTACAGGGTTTCTGGATGGCTACACCTTC. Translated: CASSPTGFLDGYTF.

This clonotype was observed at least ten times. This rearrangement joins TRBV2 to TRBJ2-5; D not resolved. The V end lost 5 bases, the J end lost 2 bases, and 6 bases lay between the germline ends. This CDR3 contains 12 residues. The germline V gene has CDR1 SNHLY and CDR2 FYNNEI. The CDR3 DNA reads TGTGCCAGCAGTCGCTTTCAAGAGACCCAGTACTTC. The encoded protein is CASSRFQETQYF.

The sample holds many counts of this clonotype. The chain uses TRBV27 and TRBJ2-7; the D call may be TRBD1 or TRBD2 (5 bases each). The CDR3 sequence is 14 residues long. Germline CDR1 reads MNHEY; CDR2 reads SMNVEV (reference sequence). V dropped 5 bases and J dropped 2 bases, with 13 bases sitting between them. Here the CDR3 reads CASSPGTSTYEQYF. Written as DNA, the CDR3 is TGTGCCAGCAGTCCCGGGACGAGTACCTACGAGCAGTACTTC.

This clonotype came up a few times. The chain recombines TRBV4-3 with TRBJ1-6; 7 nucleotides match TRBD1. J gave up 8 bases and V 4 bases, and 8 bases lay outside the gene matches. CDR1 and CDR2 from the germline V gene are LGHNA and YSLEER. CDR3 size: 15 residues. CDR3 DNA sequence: TGCGCCAGCAGCCGGGGAGACAGGGACCATTCACCCCTCCACTTT. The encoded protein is CASSRGDRDHSPLHF.

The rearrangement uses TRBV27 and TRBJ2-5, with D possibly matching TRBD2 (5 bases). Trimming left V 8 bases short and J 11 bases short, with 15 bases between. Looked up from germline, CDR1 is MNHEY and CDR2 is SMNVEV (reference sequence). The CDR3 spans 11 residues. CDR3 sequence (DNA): TGTGCCAGCGGAATTTTTAGGGAGCAGTACTTC. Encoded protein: CASGIFREQYF.

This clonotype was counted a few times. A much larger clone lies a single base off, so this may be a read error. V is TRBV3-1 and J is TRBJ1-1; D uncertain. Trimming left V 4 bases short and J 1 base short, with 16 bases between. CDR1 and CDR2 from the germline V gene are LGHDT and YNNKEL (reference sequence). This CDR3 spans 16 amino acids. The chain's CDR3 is CASSRARAMRNTEAFF. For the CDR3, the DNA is TGTGCCAGCAGCCGAGCAAGGGCCATGCGGAACACTGAAGCTTTCTTT.

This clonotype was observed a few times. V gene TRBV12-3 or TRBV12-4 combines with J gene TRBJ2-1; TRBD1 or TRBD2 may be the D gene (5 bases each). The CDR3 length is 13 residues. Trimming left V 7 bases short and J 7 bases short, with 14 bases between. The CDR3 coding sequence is TGTGCCAGCAACGAGGGGATCCGAAATGAGCAGTTCTTC. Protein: CASNEGIRNEQFF.

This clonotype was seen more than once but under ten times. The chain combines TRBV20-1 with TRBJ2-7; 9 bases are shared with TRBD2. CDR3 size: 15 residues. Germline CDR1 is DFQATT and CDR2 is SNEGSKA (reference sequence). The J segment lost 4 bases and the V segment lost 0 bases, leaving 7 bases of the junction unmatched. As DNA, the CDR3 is TGCAGTGCTAGAGATTCTAGCGGGAACAGTTACGAGCAGTACTTC. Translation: CSARDSSGNSYEQYF.